The next 23 T cell receptor beta chains were all read from a single sample in a study of metastatic and nonmetastatic thyroid tumors. Prior to thyroid surgery, none of the patients had received any treatment. Using MiXCR, TCRdb reanalyzed the PCR reads. Of approximately 21,000 clones detected, roughly 24% appear once; the ten largest clones hold 15% to 25%. Sequencing was done on a sample of blood. These TCRs come from a female donor with papillary thyroid cancer or a benign thyroid nodule (not recorded which). Some clones in this sample may be carry-over from other donors' samples.

In this sample, this clone turned up a few times. The chain has TRBV29-1 and TRBJ1-2; TRBD1 aligns across 8 bases. The CDR3 consists of 13 residues. The V segment lost 0 bases and the J segment 7 bases; nucleotides outside the gene matches: 4. From germline, CDR1 is SQVTM and CDR2 ANQGSEA. The CDR3 nucleotides are TGCAGCGTTGAAGACGACAGGGGCTCTGGCTACACCTTC. Translated: CSVEDDRGSGYTF.

This clone was recorded at least ten times. The rearrangement joins TRBV28 to TRBJ1-4; no firm D call. Per germline, CDR1 MDHEN and CDR2 SYDVKM. V dropped 2 bases and J dropped 10 bases, with 5 bases sitting between them. There are 11 residues in the CDR3. Written as DNA, the CDR3 is TGTGCCAGCAGTTTACCCGGAAAACTGTTTTTT. This translates into CASSLPGKLFF. The complete variable domain, with remaining parts taken from reference TRBV28 and TRBJ1-4, reads DVKVTQSSRYLVKRTGEKVFLECVQDMDHENMFWYRQDPGLGLRLIYFSYDVKMKEKGDIPEGYSVSREKKERFSLILESASTNQTSMYLCASSLPGKLFFGSGTQLSVL.

This clone was recorded many times. The CDR3 nucleotides are TGTGCCAGCAGCCCCGAGCCGGAGACGAACACCGGGGAGCTGTTTTTT. Its protein is CASSPEPETNTGELFF. V gene TRBV11-2 combines with J gene TRBJ2-2; D not certain. V was cut by 5 bases and J by 0 bases, with 13 bases left in between. This CDR3 has 16 amino acids. Looked up from germline, CDR1 is SGHAT and CDR2 is FQNNGV.

This clone was seen a few times. The chain couples TRBV20-1 to TRBJ1-4; 7 nucleotides agree with TRBD1. Germline lookup yields CDR1 DFQATT and CDR2 SNEGSKA (reference sequence). This CDR3 is built from 15 residues. V lost 0 bases and J lost 7; bases outside the gene matches: 8. CDR3 sequence (DNA): TGCAGTGCTAGAGATCAAATAGGGGGCGGTGAAAAACTGTTTTTT. Its protein is CSARDQIGGGEKLFF.

Only a few counts were recorded for this clone. The genes are TRBV28 and TRBJ2-7; 8 bases are shared with TRBD2. Germline V gene sequence: CDR1 MDHEN, CDR2 SYDVKM. The trim removed 3 bases at V and 2 bases at J, leaving 9 bases unmatched. The CDR3 is 16 amino acids. The CDR3 nucleotides read TGTGCCAGCAGTTTGTTCGCGGGAGGAACCCCCTACGAGCAGTACTTC. Protein: CASSLFAGGTPYEQYF.

The chain links TRBV25-1 to TRBJ2-1, with D maybe TRBD2 (6 bases). This CDR3 is built from 13 residues. Per germline, CDR1 MGHDK and CDR2 SYGVNS. Trimming removed 5 bases at V and 6 bases at J, with 11 bases between. As DNA, the CDR3 is TGTGCCAGCAGTTCAGTGGGGGGCAATGAGCAGTTCTTC. Its translation is CASSSVGGNEQFF.

This clone was recorded a few times. This chain connects TRBV24-1 to TRBJ2-7, with D maybe TRBD1 (5 bases). From germline, CDR1 is KGHDR and CDR2 SFDVKD. Trimming took off 3 bases at V and 4 bases at J, with 6 bases between the two ends. CDR3 length equals 12 residues. In DNA form, the CDR3 reads TGTGCCACCAGTGATCAGGGATACGAGCAGTACTTC. Translating gives CATSDQGYEQYF.

At least ten counts were recorded for this clone. The chain is built from TRBV18 and TRBJ2-3; either TRBD1 or TRBD2 may fit D (5 bases each). This CDR3 is 13 amino acids long. Per the germline V gene, CDR1 is KGHSH and CDR2 is LQKENI. Trimming left V 5 bases short and J 7 bases short, with 13 bases between. The CDR3 DNA is TGTGCCAGCTCAGGGACGGAGATGAATACGCAGTATTTT. This encodes CASSGTEMNTQYF. Full variable domain (remainder filled in from reference TRBV18 and TRBJ2-3): NAGVMQNPRHLVRRRGQEARLRCSPMKGHSHVYWYRQLPEEGLKFMVYLQKENIIDESGMPKERFSAEFPKEGPSILRIQQVVRGDSAAYFCASSGTEMNTQYFGPGTRLTVL.

There are many counts of this clone. Given a much more abundant clone one base away, this may be a read error. The identical CDR3 is also encoded by other nucleotide sequences in the sample. The V and J genes are TRBV7-8 and TRBJ1-1; D perhaps matches TRBD1 (5 bases). The CDR3 has 16 residues. V was shortened by 0 bases and J by 1 base, with 12 bases between the two germline ends. Germline V gene sequence: CDR1 SGHVS, CDR2 FQNEAQ. CDR3 amino acids: CASSLARGGRNTEAFF. CDR3 DNA: TGTGCCAGCAGCTTAGCCCGGGGGGGGAGGAACACTGAAGCTTTCTTT.

This clone came up many times. V is TRBV6-2 or TRBV6-3 and J is TRBJ1-1, with no clear D. Germline CDR1 MNHEY, CDR2 SVGEGT. V lost 4 bases, J lost 1 base, and 10 bases lay in between. The CDR3 contains 14 residues. CDR3 in amino acids: CASSSTESNTEAFF. Here the CDR3 DNA reads TGTGCCAGCAGTTCGACGGAATCGAACACTGAAGCTTTCTTT.

Of note for this clone: A junction boundary mismatches the germline segment, possibly from a read error. The chain couples TRBV20-1 to TRBJ1-1; no firm D call. From germline, CDR1 is DFQATT and CDR2 SNEGSKA (reference sequence). The CDR3 length is 14 residues. The CDR3 DNA sequence: TGCATTGCTAGACAACCAATCGGGAACACTGAAGCTTTCTTT. Its translation: CIARQPIGNTEAFF.

This clone counts as medium-sized (0.01 to 0.1%). The chain links TRBV6-2 or TRBV6-3 to TRBJ2-6; D possibly uses TRBD1 or TRBD2 (5 bases each). Germline CDR1 MNHEY, CDR2 SVGEGT. The V end lost 4 bases, the J end lost 4 bases, and 11 bases lay between the germline ends. The CDR3 runs 15 residues. The CDR3 protein is CASSWGRDGANVLTF. CDR3 nucleotides: TGTGCCAGCAGTTGGGGCAGGGACGGGGCCAACGTCCTGACTTTC.

This clone was seen repeatedly, ten times or more. Other DNA sequences of this sample code for an identical CDR3. The rearrangement uses TRBV3-1 and TRBJ2-7; 9 nucleotides agree with TRBD2. CDR3 length equals 15 residues. V trimming: 3 bases; J trimming: 0 bases; junction bases outside the gene matches: 3. In germline, CDR1 is LGHDT, CDR2 YNNKEL (reference sequence). The CDR3 DNA reads TGTGCCAGCAGCCATAGCGGGAGAGACTCCTACGAGCAGTACTTC. The encoded protein is CASSHSGRDSYEQYF.

V usage is TRBV6-1 and J usage is TRBJ2-7; TRBD1 is a possible D gene (6 bases). The CDR3 is 13 amino acids. The V and J ends lost 4 bases and 4 bases respectively, with 11 bases between them. The germline V gene has CDR1 MNHNS and CDR2 SASEGT. The CDR3 spells CASSADTGYEQYF. The CDR3 region has the DNA TGTGCCAGCAGTGCCGATACAGGGTACGAGCAGTACTTC.

Note on this clone: The CDR3 does not close with the conserved phenylalanine or tryptophan, likely indicating a read error. The chain carries TRBV20-1 and TRBJ1-1; 7 bases align to TRBD1. The CDR3 spans 12 residues. CDR1 and CDR2 from the germline V gene are DFQATT and SNEGSKA (reference sequence). With 6 bases clipped from V and 6 bases from J, the junction kept 7 bases outside the gene matches. CDR3 in amino acids: CSAGQPSPEAFV. The CDR3 DNA follows: TGCAGTGCGGGACAGCCGAGCCCTGAAGCTTTCGTT.

V gene TRBV20-1 combines with J gene TRBJ2-6; D gene unclear. The CDR3 extends over 14 amino acids. Germline assignment: CDR1 DFQATT and CDR2 SNEGSKA (reference sequence). Deletions cut 3 bases from V and 0 bases from J, with 6 bases between. CDR3 in DNA: TGCAGTGCTAGTTTAGGCTCTGGGGCCAACGTCCTGACTTTC. It specifies CSASLGSGANVLTF.

This clone was seen repeatedly, ten times or more. The chain carries TRBV5-1 and TRBJ2-7, with a tentative D call TRBD2 (6 bases). CDR3 length: 15 amino acids. The germline gives CDR1 SGHRS, CDR2 YFSETQ. V lost 5 bases, J lost 9 bases, and 24 bases lay in between. CDR3 nucleotide sequence: TGCGCCAGCAGAGAAACGGGACTCATCGTGCGTGGGCAGTACTTC. Translating gives CASRETGLIVRGQYF.

This clone rates as medium-sized. This sequence joins TRBV19 and TRBJ1-6, with 7 bases matching TRBD1. From germline, CDR1 is LNHDA and CDR2 SQIVND (reference sequence). J was trimmed by 9 bases and V by 3 bases; bases with no gene match: 14. The CDR3 loop spans 17 amino acids. CDR3 loop: CASSMTGLTSGSSPLHF. As DNA, the CDR3 is TGTGCCAGTAGTATGACAGGGTTAACCTCGGGAAGTTCACCCCTCCACTTT. The full variable domain, completed using reference TRBV19 and TRBJ1-6, is DGGITQSPKYLFRKEGQNVTLSCEQNLNHDAMYWYRQDPGQGLRLIYYSQIVNDFQKGDIAEGYSVSREKKESFPLTVTSAQKNPTAFYLCASSMTGLTSGSSPLHFGNGTRLTVT.

Sample share makes this clone medium-sized. This chain connects TRBV7-8 to TRBJ1-2, with 8 positions matching TRBD1. Germline CDR1 reads SGHVS; CDR2 reads FQNEAQ. This CDR3 spans 16 amino acids. J was trimmed by 3 bases and V by 1 base; bases with no gene match: 7. The CDR3 DNA sequence: TGTGCCAGCAGCTTAGACTATCAGGGGGCGGACTATGGCTACACCTTC. This translates into CASSLDYQGADYGYTF.

This clone was recorded at least ten times. The chain combines TRBV9 with TRBJ2-2; maybe TRBD1 (5 bases). The CDR3 extends over 15 amino acids. Germline V CDR1 and CDR2: SGDLS, YYNGEE. V lost 0 bases, J lost 4 bases, and 10 bases lay in between. The CDR3 DNA sequence: TGTGCCAGCAGCGTAGTTGGTGGGGCCACCGGGGAGCTGTTTTTT. It yields the protein CASSVVGGATGELFF.

In this sample, this clone turned up many times. This chain's CDR3 is CASSQDDRGWESPLHF. CDR3 DNA sequence: TGTGCCAGCAGCCAAGATGACAGGGGCTGGGAATCACCCCTCCACTTT. This chain joins TRBV4-2 and TRBJ1-6; 8 bases align to TRBD1. This CDR3 is built from 16 residues. CDR1 and CDR2 from the germline V gene are LGHNA and YNFKEQ. The junction had 8 bases not matched to a gene; V was cut back by 0 bases and J by 10 bases.

This clone was recorded at least ten times. This rearrangement joins TRBV6-2 or TRBV6-3 to TRBJ2-1; TRBD2 might be the D (5 bases). From germline, CDR1 is MNHEY and CDR2 SVGEGT. V lost 5 bases to trimming and J lost 6 bases, with 11 bases between them. CDR3 size: 13 residues. This chain's CDR3 is CASSLAVRNEQFF. The CDR3 coding sequence is TGTGCCAGCAGTCTAGCTGTGCGCAATGAGCAGTTCTTC.

This clone was detected many times. The chain uses TRBV6-2 or TRBV6-3 and TRBJ1-4; 8 positions agree with TRBD1. Germline V gives CDR1 MNHEY, CDR2 SVGEGT. The CDR3 runs 16 residues. J lost 6 bases, V lost 4 bases, and 10 bases had no gene match. The CDR3 DNA reads TGTGCCAGCAGTTCCTGGACAGGGAGGCGGGATGAAAAACTGTTTTTT. Encoded protein: CASSSWTGRRDEKLFF.